Following are 4 T cell receptor beta chains from one sample sequenced in a study of shared clonotypes between healthy human individuals. Sequenced by immunoSEQ multiplex PCR; TCRdb stores in-frame clones only, minus some. The sample has about 580,000 clones; 95% to 98% are singletons. Naive CD8 cells comprised CD45RO-negative, CCR7-positively selected cells, excluding terminally differentiated effector memory CD45RA+ cells. The sample consisted of naive CD8+ T cells sorted from blood. The origin of the receptors is a young man in good health.

This chain joins TRBV5-5 and TRBJ2-7; the D gene is possibly TRBD1 (5 bases). V lost 4 bases to trimming and J lost 0 bases, with 8 bases between them. This CDR3 has 13 residues. The germline V gene has CDR1 SGHKS and CDR2 YYEKEE (reference sequence). Here the CDR3 reads CASSPDNSYEQYF. The DNA of the CDR3 is TGTGCCAGCAGCCCGGACAACTCCTACGAGCAGTACTTC.

The chain uses TRBV2 and TRBJ2-2, with 7 bases fitting TRBD1. Germline V gives CDR1 SNHLY, CDR2 FYNNEI. Trimming cost V 5 bases and J 0 bases; bases outside gene matches: 3. This CDR3 region has 15 residues. CDR3 nucleotides: TGTGCCAGCAGTTCCGGGACAGCGAACACCGGGGAGCTGTTTTTT. It yields the protein CASSSGTANTGELFF. Full variable domain (outside the CDR3, taken from reference TRBV2 and TRBJ2-2): EPEVTQTPSHQVTQMGQEVILRCVPISNHLYFYWYRQILGQKVEFLVSFYNNEISEKSEIFDDQFSVERPDGSNFTLKIRSTKLEDSAMYFCASSSGTANTGELFFGEGSRLTVL.

Comments on this clone: The same CDR3 also results from other DNA sequences found in this sample. The V call is TRBV27, the J call TRBJ2-7, with 16 bases fitting TRBD2. This CDR3 has 16 amino acids. CDR1 is MNHEY and CDR2 is SMNVEV in the germline V gene (reference sequence). V lost 5 bases to trimming and J lost 2 bases; unmatched junction nucleotides: 3. CDR3 nucleotide sequence: TGTGCCAGCAGTCCCGGGACTAGCGGGAGGGCCTACGAGCAGTACTTC. This codes for CASSPGTSGRAYEQYF.

This clone has only one observation. The rearrangement joins TRBV28 to TRBJ2-7; D remains ambiguous. The V end lost 2 bases, the J end lost 4 bases, and 18 bases lay between the germline ends. The CDR3 has 16 residues. Per the germline V gene, CDR1 is MDHEN and CDR2 is SYDVKM. Here the CDR3 DNA reads TGTGCCAGCAGTTTACCCCCGGCTCGGGTTACATACGAGCAGTACTTC. This sequence encodes CASSLPPARVTYEQYF.